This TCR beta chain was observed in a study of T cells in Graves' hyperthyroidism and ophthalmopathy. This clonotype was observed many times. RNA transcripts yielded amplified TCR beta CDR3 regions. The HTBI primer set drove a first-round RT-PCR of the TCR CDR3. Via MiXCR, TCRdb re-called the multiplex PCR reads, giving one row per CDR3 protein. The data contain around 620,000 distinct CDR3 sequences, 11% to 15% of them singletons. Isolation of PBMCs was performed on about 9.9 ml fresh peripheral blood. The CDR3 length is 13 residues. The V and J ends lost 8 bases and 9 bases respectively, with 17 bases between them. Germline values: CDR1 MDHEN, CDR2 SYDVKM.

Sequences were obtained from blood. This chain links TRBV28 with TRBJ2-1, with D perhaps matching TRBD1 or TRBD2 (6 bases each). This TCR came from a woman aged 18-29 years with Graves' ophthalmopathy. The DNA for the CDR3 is TGTGCCAGCTCGGGGGCCACTTACTTTGAGCAGTTCTTC. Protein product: CASSGATYFEQFF.